The clone carrying this T cell receptor (beta chain) was found once. The antigen is not known. With 1 base removed from V and 8 bases from J, the gap between germline ends came to 14 bases. Germline CDR1 is KGHSH and CDR2 is LQKENI. The CDR3 covers 14 residues. Vbeta (60) and Jbeta (13) primers were used in the PCR. Measured with immunoSEQ multiplex PCR; TCRdb has only the in-frame clones, and not every one. The sample carries around 97,000 clones, approximately 66% recorded once. The data were obtained in a study of cytomegalovirus exposure and HLA in healthy donors. Findings and limits, study-wide: In a later analysis, a missense DCLRE1C variant was linked to TCR beta V- and J-gene trimming. A later analysis showed HLA-associated TCR beta chains outstripping equally common others in clonal expansion. Looking again later, the authors saw that most CMV-associated TCR beta chains seemed HLA-restricted. Reportedly, HLA-A and HLA-B alleles of most subjects were accurately predicted from TCR beta.

This chain links TRBV18 with TRBJ1-1; D may be TRBD1 (5 bases). Sample: PBMCs. This clonotype was sampled from a woman aged 50 to 60 in good health and CMV-seronegative. Here the CDR3 reads CASSPQGQGIEAFF. The CDR3 DNA reads TGTGCCAGCTCACCACAAGGTCAGGGTATAGAAGCTTTCTTT. Full variable domain (outside the CDR3, taken from reference TRBV18 and TRBJ1-1): NAGVMQNPRHLVRRRGQEARLRCSPMKGHSHVYWYRQLPEEGLKFMVYLQKENIIDESGMPKERFSAEFPKEGPSILRIQQVVRGDSAAYFCASSPQGQGIEAFFGQGTRLTVV.